This is a list of T cell receptor beta chains from one sample in a study of CXCR3-negative and CXCR3-positive naive CD8 T cells. Using the 5' RACE reads, TCRdb records one entry per CDR3 protein without DNA. In all, the sample yields 37,000 or so distinct CDR3 sequences. Sequenced input: memory CD8+ T cells from blood. These receptors originate from a human donor in good health. Some clones in this sample may be carry-over from other donors' samples. The CDR3 runs from the conserved cysteine through the conserved F or W. The size of a clone is reported for some rows only, either as once, few or many, or as a class for expanded clones.

v_gene	j_gene	abundance	CDR3aa
TRBV5-6	TRBJ1-6	-	CASSFGPNSPLHF
TRBV28	TRBJ2-3	-	CASSSPRLTDTQYF
TRBV28	TRBJ2-1	-	CATSPGSSYNEQFF
TRBV5-6	TRBJ2-2	-	CASRQLAGGFGELFF
TRBV2	TRBJ2-1	-	CASSGSDRTNRAGGRGNEQFF
TRBV11-2	TRBJ2-3	-	CASDGASGGLDTQYF
TRBV6-2/TRBV6-3	TRBJ1-2	-	CASSYPQGRDGYTF
TRBV3-1	TRBJ2-7	-	CASSPGQGASEQYF
TRBV5-6	TRBJ1-6	-	CASSLRRSSYNSPLHF
TRBV14	TRBJ1-1	-	CASSHRWVNTEAFF
TRBV6-5	TRBJ2-1	-	CASSYSGRVGPYNEQFF
TRBV3-1	TRBJ2-1	-	CASSRPAGMDNEQFF
TRBV9	TRBJ2-5	-	CASSVVGSGLQETQYF
TRBV7-6	TRBJ1-5	medium-sized	CASSLARYQPQHF
TRBV7-3	TRBJ2-3	-	CASSLYAADTQYF
TRBV7-9	TRBJ1-3	-	CASSPNDMRNTIYF
TRBV11-2	TRBJ2-7	-	CASLRADGRYEQYF
TRBV2	TRBJ2-2	-	CASRGMNTGELFF
TRBV29-1	TRBJ2-7	-	CSVDAPDRYEQYF
TRBV7-9	TRBJ1-1	-	CASSLSYTEAFF
TRBV12-3/TRBV12-4	TRBJ2-5	-	CASSLRGKETQYF
TRBV28	TRBJ2-1	-	CASSLWTSGGEYNEQFF
TRBV12-3/TRBV12-4	TRBJ2-1	-	CASSPDGRSYNEQFF
TRBV7-9	TRBJ1-1	-	CASSPPAGTEAFF
TRBV7-9	TRBJ2-1	-	CASLPPGQINEQFF
TRBV25-1	TRBJ2-2	-	CASSPFNTGELFF
TRBV20-1	TRBJ2-7	-	CSARDSTGTYEQYF
TRBV12-3/TRBV12-4	TRBJ2-3	-	CASSPSQGADTQYF
TRBV20-1	TRBJ1-2	-	CSARGVRPKEHNYGYTF
TRBV11-2	TRBJ2-1	-	CASSFHGVYNEQFF
TRBV27	TRBJ2-5	-	CASRGQAQETQYF
TRBV5-1	TRBJ2-7	-	CASSLYSYEQYF